Shown below are 2 T cell receptor beta chains from a single sample sequenced in a study of blood T cells in healthy people across ages (dated by TCRdb to the mid-2010s). Libraries were prepared through 5' RACE. The second PCR ran for roughly 6 to 11 cycles and used a J-beta primer mix along with a sample-barcoded 5' primer. TCRdb trimmed the raw reads at Q25, called clones with MiXCR and kept productive beta chains. Each CDR3 protein gets just one entry, which takes the most common genes and DNA from the rows behind it. A total of around 1,900,000 distinct CDR3 sequences appear in this sample, about two fifths of them only once. The biggest ten clones account for 20% to 25% of the sample. Source material: blood. Receptors originate from a human donor in good health.

This chain connects TRBV28 to TRBJ2-3; 7 positions agree with TRBD1. From germline, CDR1 is MDHEN and CDR2 SYDVKM. Unmatched junction bases numbered 7, after V lost 10 bases and J lost 6 bases. CDR3 length: 12 amino acids. CDR3 residues: CANTAQGDTQYF. CDR3 nucleotide sequence: TGTGCCAACACCGCACAGGGGGATACGCAGTATTTT.

The chain joins TRBV7-2 to TRBJ1-1; 7 positions match TRBD1. CDR1 and CDR2 (germline): SGHTA, FQGNSA. The trim removed 4 bases at V and 0 bases at J, leaving 5 bases unmatched. The CDR3 runs to 15 residues. The CDR3 sequence: CASSYRQGLNTEAFF. Here the CDR3 DNA reads TGTGCCAGCAGCTACCGACAGGGCCTGAACACTGAAGCTTTCTTT.